The clone carrying this T cell receptor (beta chain) came up a few times. Its antigen is not known. Germline V gene data show CDR1 as LNHDA and CDR2 as SQIVND (reference sequence). The CDR3 is 14 amino acids. The V end lost 5 bases, the J end lost 0 bases, and 11 bases lay between the germline ends. A single record per CDR3 protein comes from TCRdb applying MiXCR to the reads. This sample yields about 60,000 distinct CDR3 sequences, of which over 20% are seen a single time; 73% belongs to the top ten. This sample was included in a study of T cell repertoires in cytomegalovirus infection. On the study more broadly: Based on public TCR beta signatures, there were indications of CMV infection and of a matching HLA type. General study results and limits: The study found HLA-C-restricted CMV-specific TCR beta clonotypes dominating the ex vivo response.

The chain couples TRBV19 to TRBJ2-7, with a tentative D call TRBD2 (6 bases). The TCR comes from a human donor in good health (CMV status not recorded). Some clones in this sample may be carry-over from other donors' samples. The source was CD8+ T cells from cultured PBMCs, collected from culture after CMV antigen stimulation. CDR3 in DNA: TGTGCCAGTAGTCCGATGCGGGGCTCCTACGAGCAGTACTTC. Translation gives CASSPMRGSYEQYF.